This TCR beta chain was captured in a study of neurological immune-mediated disorders. This CDR3 contains 13 residues. V shed 2 bases and J shed 11 bases, with 14 bases lying between them. CDR1 and CDR2 from the germline V gene are MNHNS and SASEGT. Over 160 million TCR-beta sequences, together covering 15-18 subjects, were produced by every individual sequencing run that was carried out. TCRdb re-called the 5' RACE reads with MiXCR, one entry per CDR3 protein. The sample gives 20,000 to 30,000 distinct CDR3 sequences, less than 15% of which show up once; roughly 5% is in the top ten. This clonotype was picked up a small number of times. This sequence may be a read error, since a much larger clone differs from it by one base. This sample's time point: technical triplicate 1.

The TCR was taken from a female donor with HTLV-1-associated myelopathy (HAM/TSP). The sequencing sample was made of CD4+ T cells from blood. The rearrangement uses TRBV6-1 and TRBJ2-3, with D perhaps matching TRBD2 (5 bases). CDR3 residues: CASSESGGSKQYF. CDR3 in DNA: TGTGCCAGCAGTGAATCTGGCGGGTCTAAGCAGTATTTT.